This T cell receptor beta chain was observed in a study of cytomegalovirus exposure and HLA in healthy donors. Overall study context: There were about 85 million unique TCRs (from HLA-typed donors) in an early data release. Study-wide findings and caveats: In vitro, a few CMV-associated chains proved specific for CMV antigens.

The V segment lost 7 bases and the J segment 3 bases; nucleotides outside the gene matches: 10. Germline V gene data show CDR1 as SGHTS and CDR2 as YDEGEE. The CDR3 sequence is 14 residues long. Primers for the PCR totalled 60 Vbeta and 13 Jbeta. Assay: immunoSEQ multiplex PCR; the TCRdb copy retains only in-frame clones and omits some. The sample records approximately 59,000 clones, approximately 70% being singletons. To note about this clone: Its antigen is unidentified.

Sequenced sample: PBMCs. The chain links TRBV5-8 to TRBJ2-7; TRBD1 matches 7 bases. The TCR comes from a man between 35 and 55 years old in good health and CMV-seropositive. DNA of the CDR3: TGTGCCAGCCCACGGAGGACAGGTCTCTACGAGCAGTACTTC. This encodes CASPRRTGLYEQYF.